Listed below are T cell receptor beta chains from one sample, sequenced in a study of T-cell reconstitution after alpha-beta-depleted transplantation in children. TCRdb re-analysed the PCR reads in MiXCR, keeping a single row per CDR3 protein. Of around 200,000 distinct CDR3 sequences in the sample, about 6.4% were seen once. The source was PBMCs from the stem cell graft donor, collected from the stem cell graft. The source of these receptors is a human donor who donated a stem cell graft to a child with Wiskott-Aldrich syndrome. Both conserved end residues are part of each CDR3. The order of the fields is J gene, clone size, V gene, D gene, CDR3 DNA, CDR3 protein. A D gene is named only where the DNA matches it firmly. Clone size, where shown, is once, few, many, or a class for clones that have expanded.

TRBJ1-3	many	TRBV15	NA	TGTGCCACCAGCAGAGTAAGAAGCTCTGGAAACACCATATATTTT	CATSRVRSSGNTIYF
TRBJ2-7	few	TRBV7-9	TRBD2	TGTGCCAGCAGCCATCAAGCGGGGTCTACCTACGAGCAGTACTTC	CASSHQAGSTYEQYF
TRBJ2-7	many	TRBV4-1	NA	TGCGCCAGCAGCCAAGGCGGCACCACCTACGAGCAGTACTTC	CASSQGGTTYEQYF
TRBJ2-1	many	TRBV20-1	TRBD1	TGCAGTGTGAGGACAGGGGTCAATGAGCAGTTCTTC	CSVRTGVNEQFF
TRBJ1-1	many	TRBV18	TRBD1	TGTGCCAGCTCACCGGGGACAGATCGTGAAGCTTTCTTT	CASSPGTDREAFF
TRBJ2-1	many	TRBV20-1	NA	TGCAGTGCTAGGCCACAGGGTTATGAGCAGTTCTTC	CSARPQGYEQFF
TRBJ1-4	many	TRBV20-1	TRBD1	TGCAGTGCTCGGGGTGGACAGGGAACTAATGAAAAACTGTTTTTT	CSARGGQGTNEKLFF
TRBJ2-5	NA	TRBV10-3	NA	TGTGCCATCAGTGTCGTATCAGGGGAGACCCAGTACTTC	CAISVVSGETQYF
TRBJ2-1	many	TRBV7-2	TRBD2	TGTGCCAGCAGCCAAGTCAACGCGGGACTAGCGTACAATGAGCAGTTCTTC	CASSQVNAGLAYNEQFF
TRBJ2-2	many	TRBV14	NA	TGTGCCAGCAGCCCAATTAACACCGGGGAGCTGTTTTTT	CASSPINTGELFF
TRBJ2-2	many	TRBV11-1	NA	TGTGCCAGCAGTCAAGTACTCGGACTCCCACAAACCAACACCGGGGAGCTGTTTTTT	CASSQVLGLPQTNTGELFF
TRBJ2-3	many	TRBV7-2	NA	TGTGCCAGCAGCTTGACCGGGACTAGCACAGATACGCAGTATTTT	CASSLTGTSTDTQYF
TRBJ2-7	many	TRBV6-5	NA	TGTGCCAGCAGTTCCCTCCTAATCGGCTACGAGCAGTACTTC	CASSSLLIGYEQYF
TRBJ2-1	NA	TRBV29-1	NA	TGCAGCGTTGGGGTCGATTTTCAGTTCTTC	CSVGVDFQFF
TRBJ2-3	many	TRBV7-2	TRBD1	TGTGCCAGCAGCCCCAAGGGACAGGCGATCACAGATACGCAGTATTTT	CASSPKGQAITDTQYF
TRBJ2-5	few	TRBV12-3/TRBV12-4	TRBD1	TGTGCCAGCAGTTCTCCGACGTCGGGACAGGGGCTACAAGAGACCCAGTACTTC	CASSSPTSGQGLQETQYF
TRBJ2-2	few	TRBV30	TRBD1	TGTGCCTGGAGTGGCCAGGGGGTGGACACCGGGGAGCTGTTTTTT	CAWSGQGVDTGELFF
TRBJ2-6	NA	TRBV12-3/TRBV12-4	TRBD2	TGTGCCAGCAATTTAGCGGGGCCTACCTCTGAGGCCAACGTCCTGACTTTC	CASNLAGPTSEANVLTF
TRBJ2-7	many	TRBV25-1	NA	TGTGCCAGCAGTGGTCTTCCGGGACGGGGAAGCTCCTACGAGCAGTACTTC	CASSGLPGRGSSYEQYF
TRBJ2-7	many	TRBV29-1	NA	TGCAGCGTTCCTCAAGGGGCAGGTCGCCCGGGGGAGCAGTACTTC	CSVPQGAGRPGEQYF
TRBJ2-2	many	TRBV20-1	TRBD1	TGCAGTGCGACGGGACAGACGAACACCGGGGAGCTGTTTTTT	CSATGQTNTGELFF
TRBJ1-2	many	TRBV5-1	NA	TGCGCCAGCAGCTTGGAGGTCAGGGTTTATGGCTACACCTTC	CASSLEVRVYGYTF